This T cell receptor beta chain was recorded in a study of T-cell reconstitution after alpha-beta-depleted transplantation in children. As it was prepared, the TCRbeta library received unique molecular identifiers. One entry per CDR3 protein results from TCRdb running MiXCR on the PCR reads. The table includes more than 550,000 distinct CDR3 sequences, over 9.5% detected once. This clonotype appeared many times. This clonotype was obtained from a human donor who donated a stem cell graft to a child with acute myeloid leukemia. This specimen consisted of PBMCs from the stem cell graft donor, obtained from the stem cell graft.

This chain's CDR3 is CASSEGAGIVYEQYF. In DNA, the CDR3 is TGTGCCAGCAGTGAAGGGGCAGGGATCGTCTACGAGCAGTACTTC. This chain links TRBV2 with TRBJ2-7, with D perhaps matching TRBD1 (5 bases). Between the trimmed V and J ends, which lost 1 base and 3 bases, there was a span of 13 bases. Germline CDR1 and CDR2: SNHLY and FYNNEI. The CDR3 extends over 15 amino acids.